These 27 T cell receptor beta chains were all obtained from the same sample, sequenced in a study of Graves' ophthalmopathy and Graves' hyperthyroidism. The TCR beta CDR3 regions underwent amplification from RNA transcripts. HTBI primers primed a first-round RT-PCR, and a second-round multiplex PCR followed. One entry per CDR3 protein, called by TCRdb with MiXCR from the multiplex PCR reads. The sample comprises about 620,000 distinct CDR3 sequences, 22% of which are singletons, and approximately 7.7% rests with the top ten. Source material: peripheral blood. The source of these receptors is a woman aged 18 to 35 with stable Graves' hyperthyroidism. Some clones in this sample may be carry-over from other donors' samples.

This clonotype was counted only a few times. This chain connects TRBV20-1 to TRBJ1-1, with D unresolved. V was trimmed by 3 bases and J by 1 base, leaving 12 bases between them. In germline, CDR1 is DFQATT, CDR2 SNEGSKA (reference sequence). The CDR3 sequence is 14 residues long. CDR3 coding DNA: TGCAGTGCTAGTGAACCTGGACGGAACACTGAAGCTTTCTTT. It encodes CSASEPGRNTEAFF.

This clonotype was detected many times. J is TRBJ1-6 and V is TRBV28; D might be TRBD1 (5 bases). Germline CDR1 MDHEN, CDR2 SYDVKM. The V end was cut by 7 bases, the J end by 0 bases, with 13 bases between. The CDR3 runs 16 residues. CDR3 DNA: TGTGCCAGCATCCTAGGGGATACCTCCTATAATTCACCCCTCCACTTT. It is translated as CASILGDTSYNSPLHF.

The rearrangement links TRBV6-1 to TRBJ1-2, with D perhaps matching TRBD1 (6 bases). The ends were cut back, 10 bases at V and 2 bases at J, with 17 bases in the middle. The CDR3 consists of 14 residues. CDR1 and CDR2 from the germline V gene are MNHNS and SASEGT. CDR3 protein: CATTSPGQNYGYTF. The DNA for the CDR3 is TGTGCCACCACCTCCCCTGGACAGAACTATGGCTACACCTTC.

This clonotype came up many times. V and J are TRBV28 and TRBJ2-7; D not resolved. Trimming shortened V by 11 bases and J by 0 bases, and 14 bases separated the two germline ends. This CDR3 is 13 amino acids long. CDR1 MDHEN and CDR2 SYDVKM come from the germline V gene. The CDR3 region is CASWTASSYEQYF. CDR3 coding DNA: TGTGCCTCCTGGACGGCGAGCTCCTACGAGCAGTACTTC.

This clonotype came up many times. DNA for the CDR3: TGTGCCAGCAGTTACTCGCTTTTAGAGACCCAGTACTTC. This codes for CASSYSLLETQYF. V and J are TRBV6-5 and TRBJ2-5; D gene unclear. CDR3 length: 13 amino acids. From germline, CDR1 is MNHEY and CDR2 SVGAGI. V lost 0 bases, J lost 4 bases, and 6 bases lay in between.

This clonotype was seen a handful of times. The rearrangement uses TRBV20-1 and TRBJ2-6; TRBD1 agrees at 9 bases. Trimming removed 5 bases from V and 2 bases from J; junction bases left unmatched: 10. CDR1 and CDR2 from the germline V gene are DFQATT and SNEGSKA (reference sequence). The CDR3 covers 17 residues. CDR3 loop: CSAETGTGLTGANVLTF. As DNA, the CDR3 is TGCAGTGCTGAAACCGGGACAGGGTTGACTGGGGCCAACGTCCTGACTTTC.

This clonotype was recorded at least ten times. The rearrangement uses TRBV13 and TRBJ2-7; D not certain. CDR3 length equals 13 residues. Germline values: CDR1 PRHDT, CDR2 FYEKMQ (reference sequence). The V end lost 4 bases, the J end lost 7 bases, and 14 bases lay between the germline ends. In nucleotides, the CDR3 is TGTGCCAGCAGCTCCTCGGGCGGTAGGGAGCAGTACTTC. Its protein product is CASSSSGGREQYF.

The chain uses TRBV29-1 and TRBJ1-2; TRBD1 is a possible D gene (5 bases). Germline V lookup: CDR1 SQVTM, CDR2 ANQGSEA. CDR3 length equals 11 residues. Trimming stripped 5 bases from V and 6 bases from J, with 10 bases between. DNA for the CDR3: TGCAGCGTTCCCCAGGGAGATGGCTACACCTTC. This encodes CSVPQGDGYTF.

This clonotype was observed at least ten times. DNA of the CDR3: TGTGCCAGCAGGGACGGGACCGCCGGGGAGCTGTTTTTT. Protein product: CASRDGTAGELFF. The chain links TRBV7-3 to TRBJ2-2; either TRBD1 or TRBD2 may supply D (5 bases each). The V gene lost 6 bases and the J gene lost 6 bases, with 11 bases spanning the gap. The germline V gene encodes CDR1 SGHTA and CDR2 FQGTGA. This CDR3 region has 13 residues.

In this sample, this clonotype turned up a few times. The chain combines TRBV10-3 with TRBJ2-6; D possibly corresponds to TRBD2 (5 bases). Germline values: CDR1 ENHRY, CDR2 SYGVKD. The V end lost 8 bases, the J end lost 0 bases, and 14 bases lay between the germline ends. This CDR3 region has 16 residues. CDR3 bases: TGTGCCATCGGGTTAGCGACCTCCTCTGGGGCCAACGTCCTGACTTTC. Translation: CAIGLATSSGANVLTF.

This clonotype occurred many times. The CDR3: CASSFRGSSEAFF. CDR3 nucleotides: TGTGCCAGCAGTTTTAGAGGTTCTTCTGAAGCTTTCTTT. The chain is built from TRBV27 and TRBJ1-1; D gene ambiguous. CDR3 length: 13 amino acids. Trimming removed 3 bases from V and 6 bases from J, with 11 bases in between. The V gene's germline CDR1 is MNHEY and CDR2 SMNVEV (reference sequence).

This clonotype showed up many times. As DNA, the CDR3 is TGTGCCAGCAGTCTTACCGGGACAGGGGCCATGCATTTT. Its protein is CASSLTGTGAMHF. The rearrangement links TRBV28 to TRBJ1-5, with 10 bases that match TRBD1. The CDR3 consists of 13 residues. Germline CDR1 and CDR2: MDHEN and SYDVKM. V lost 5 bases, J lost 15 bases, and 10 bases stayed unmatched. Supplemented by reference TRBV28 and TRBJ1-5, the full variable domain reads DVKVTQSSRYLVKRTGEKVFLECVQDMDHENMFWYRQDPGLGLRLIYFSYDVKMKEKGDIPEGYSVSREKKERFSLILESASTNQTSMYLCASSLTGTGAMHFGDGTRLSIL.

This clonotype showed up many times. The chain's CDR3 is CSARDTAEGPQHF. CDR3 bases: TGCAGTGCTAGAGACACAGCCGAGGGGCCCCAGCATTTT. The chain joins TRBV20-1 to TRBJ1-5, with no clear D. The CDR3 totals 13 residues. The germline CDR1 and CDR2 sequences are DFQATT and SNEGSKA (reference sequence). Trimming took 0 bases from V and 9 from J, leaving 12 bases between them.

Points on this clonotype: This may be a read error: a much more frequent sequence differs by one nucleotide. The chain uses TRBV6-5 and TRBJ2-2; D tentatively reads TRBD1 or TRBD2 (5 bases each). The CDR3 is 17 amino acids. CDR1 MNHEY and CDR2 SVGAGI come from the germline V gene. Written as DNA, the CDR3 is TGTGCCAGCAGTTACCACCTCGGACAAGTTAACACCGGGGAGCTGTGTTTT. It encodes CASSYHLGQVNTGELCF.

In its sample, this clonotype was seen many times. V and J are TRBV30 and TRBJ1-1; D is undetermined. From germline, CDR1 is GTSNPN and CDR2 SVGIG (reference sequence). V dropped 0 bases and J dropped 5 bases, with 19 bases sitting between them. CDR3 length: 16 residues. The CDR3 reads CAWSVWSRGRETEAFF. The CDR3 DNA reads TGTGCCTGGAGTGTATGGAGTAGAGGGAGGGAAACTGAAGCTTTCTTT.

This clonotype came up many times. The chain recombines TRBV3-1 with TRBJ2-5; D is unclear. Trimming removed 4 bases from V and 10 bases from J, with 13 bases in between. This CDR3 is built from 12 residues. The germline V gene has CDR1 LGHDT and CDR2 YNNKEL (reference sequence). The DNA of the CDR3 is TGTGCCAGCAGCCCAGATCTTGTAATCCAGTACTTC. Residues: CASSPDLVIQYF.

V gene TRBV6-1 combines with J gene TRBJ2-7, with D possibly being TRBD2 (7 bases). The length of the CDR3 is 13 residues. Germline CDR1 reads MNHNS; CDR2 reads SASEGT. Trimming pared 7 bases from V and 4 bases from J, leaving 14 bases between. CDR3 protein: CASTRGGVYEQYF. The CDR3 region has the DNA TGTGCCAGCACAAGGGGGGGCGTTTACGAGCAGTACTTC.

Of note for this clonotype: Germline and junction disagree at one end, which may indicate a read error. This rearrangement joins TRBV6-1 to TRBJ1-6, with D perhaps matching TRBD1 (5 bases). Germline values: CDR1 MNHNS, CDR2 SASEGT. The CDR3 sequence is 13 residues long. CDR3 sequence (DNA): TGTGCCAGCAGTGAAGAAAGGGGTTCACACCTCCACTTT. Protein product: CASSEERGSHLHF.

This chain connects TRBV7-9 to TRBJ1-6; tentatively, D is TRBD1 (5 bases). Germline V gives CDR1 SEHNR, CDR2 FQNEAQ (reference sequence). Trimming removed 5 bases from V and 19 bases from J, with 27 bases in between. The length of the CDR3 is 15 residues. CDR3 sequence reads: CASSGSGTPPGPDHF. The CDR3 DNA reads TGTGCCAGCAGCGGGTCGGGGACGCCACCAGGCCCCGATCACTTT.

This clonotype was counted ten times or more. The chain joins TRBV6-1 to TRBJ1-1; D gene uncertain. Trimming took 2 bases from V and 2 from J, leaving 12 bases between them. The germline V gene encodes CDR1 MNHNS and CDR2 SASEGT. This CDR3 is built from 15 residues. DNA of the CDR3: TGTGCCAGCAGTGAAAACCCAATAGTAAACACTGAAGCTTTCTTT. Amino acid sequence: CASSENPIVNTEAFF.

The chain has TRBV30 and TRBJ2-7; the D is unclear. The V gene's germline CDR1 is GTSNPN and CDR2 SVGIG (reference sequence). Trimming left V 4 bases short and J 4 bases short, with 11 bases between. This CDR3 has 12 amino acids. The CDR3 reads CAWNLGGYEQYF. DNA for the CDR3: TGTGCCTGGAATCTCGGTGGGTACGAGCAGTACTTC.

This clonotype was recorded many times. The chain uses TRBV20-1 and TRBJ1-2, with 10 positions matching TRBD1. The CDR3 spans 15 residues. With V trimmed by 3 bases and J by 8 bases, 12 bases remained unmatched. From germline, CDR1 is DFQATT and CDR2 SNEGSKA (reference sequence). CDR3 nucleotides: TGCAGTGCTAGCCGGGACAGGGGATTGGTAGAAGGCTACACCTTC. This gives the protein CSASRDRGLVEGYTF.

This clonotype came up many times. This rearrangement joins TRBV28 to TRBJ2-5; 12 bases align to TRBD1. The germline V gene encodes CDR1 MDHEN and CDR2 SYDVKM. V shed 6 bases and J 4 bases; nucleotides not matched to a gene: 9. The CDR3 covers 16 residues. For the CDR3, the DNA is TGTGCCAGCAGCCGGGACAGGGGGCCCAAGCGAGAGACCCAGTACTTC. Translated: CASSRDRGPKRETQYF.

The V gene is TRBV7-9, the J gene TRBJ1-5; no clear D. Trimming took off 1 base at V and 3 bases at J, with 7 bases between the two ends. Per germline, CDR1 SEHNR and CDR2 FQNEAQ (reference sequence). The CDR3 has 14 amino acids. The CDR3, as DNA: TGTGCCAGCAGCTTAGGCCGGTTCAATCAGCCCCAGCATTTT. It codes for CASSLGRFNQPQHF. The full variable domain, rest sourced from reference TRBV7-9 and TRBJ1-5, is DTGVSQNPRHKITKRGQNVTFRCDPISEHNRLYWYRQTLGQGPEFLTYFQNEAQLEKSRLLSDRFSAERPKGSFSTLEIQRTEQGDSAMYLCASSLGRFNQPQHFGDGTRLSIL.

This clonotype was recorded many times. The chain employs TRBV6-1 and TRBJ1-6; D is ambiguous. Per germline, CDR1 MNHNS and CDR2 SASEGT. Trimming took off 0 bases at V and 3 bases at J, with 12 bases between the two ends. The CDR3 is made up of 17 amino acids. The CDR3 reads CASSEAVGRLYNSPLHF. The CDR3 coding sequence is TGTGCCAGCAGTGAAGCGGTTGGACGGCTCTATAATTCACCCCTCCACTTT.

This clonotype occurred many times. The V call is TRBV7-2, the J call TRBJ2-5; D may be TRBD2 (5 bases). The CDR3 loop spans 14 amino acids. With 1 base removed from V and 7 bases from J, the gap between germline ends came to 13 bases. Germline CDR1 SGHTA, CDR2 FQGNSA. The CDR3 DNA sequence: TGTGCCAGCAGCTTAGATGCCGGGGTTGCGACCCAGTACTTC. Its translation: CASSLDAGVATQYF.

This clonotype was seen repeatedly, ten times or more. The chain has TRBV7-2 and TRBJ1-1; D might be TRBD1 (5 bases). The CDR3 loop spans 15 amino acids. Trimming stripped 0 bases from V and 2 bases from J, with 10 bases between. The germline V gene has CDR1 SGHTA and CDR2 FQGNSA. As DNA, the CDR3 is TGTGCCAGCAGCTTAGCGAAGGGACTAAACACTGAAGCTTTCTTT. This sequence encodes CASSLAKGLNTEAFF.